Listed below are T cell receptor beta chains from one sample, sequenced in a study of lymphopenia after photon versus proton radiotherapy. Profiling relied on immunoSEQ multiplex PCR, and the TCRdb table lists in-frame clones only, not all of them. The repertoire holds 7,000 to 8,500 clones, with roughly 93% as singletons. The sample in question was peripheral blood, obtained from a patient treated with photon-based radiotherapy. Receptor source: a woman between 45 and 65 years old with cholangiocarcinoma. Both conserved end residues are part of each CDR3.

j_gene | v_gene | CDR3aa
TRBJ1-1 | TRBV19 | CASTRTGEFLMNTEAFF
TRBJ2-7 | TRBV5-6 | CASSLRDNSYEQYF
TRBJ2-5 | TRBV18 | CASSAEWGGETQYF
TRBJ1-1 | TRBV5-1 | CASSLGRRGSMNTEAFF
TRBJ2-7 | TRBV19 | CASSMGGADGTYEQYF
TRBJ1-2 | TRBV5-4 | CASSYSTGDWGYTF
TRBJ2-5 | TRBV7-2 | CASSYGGMETQYF
TRBJ1-2 | TRBV6-6 | CASSTGPYLYGYTF
TRBJ2-3 | TRBV15 | CATSRGTSRADTQYF
TRBJ2-5 | TRBV15 | CATSRGGIGETQYF
TRBJ1-1 | TRBV7-9 | CASSLVLRNTEAFF
TRBJ1-1 | TRBV19 | CASRPGPLKRNTEAFF
TRBJ1-5 | TRBV5-6 | CASSFWTGWSSQPQHF
TRBJ2-7 | TRBV10-1 | CASRLGLRGEQYF
TRBJ1-6 | TRBV19 | CASQYKGTGGRSPLHF
TRBJ1-1 | TRBV9 | CASSAGGFLNTEAFF
TRBJ2-7 | TRBV6-5 | CASSNLDRTYEQYF
TRBJ2-7 | TRBV9 | CASSGPFPGREQYF
TRBJ2-3 | TRBV19 | CASSTQQVTDTQYF
TRBJ1-2 | TRBV19 | CASSVSSGTEFFF
TRBJ2-3 | TRBV5-1 | CASSLAGQAWGTDTQYF
TRBJ2-3 | TRBV5-1 | CASSLGSSAKTDTQYF
TRBJ1-1 | TRBV9 | CASSVVVNTEAFF
TRBJ1-1 | TRBV30 | CAEGQGITEAFF
TRBJ2-1 | TRBV29-1 | CRILPRTVPDEQFF
TRBJ1-5 | TRBV5-4 | CASSLVPGQPQHF
TRBJ2-7 | TRBV7-2 | CASSRDRVSHEQYF
TRBJ1-1 | TRBV4-1 | CASSQDRAGPMNTEAFF
TRBJ1-2 | TRBV6-6 | CASRIDGQYGYTF
TRBJ2-3 | TRBV7-9 | CASSSGQPRTDTQYF
TRBJ1-2 | TRBV7-2 | CASSPTGSNYGYTF
TRBJ1-3 | TRBV6-5 | CASSYSFTGERNTIYF
TRBJ1-1 | TRBV27 | CASRYQGGTEAFF
TRBJ1-2 | TRBV7-9 | CASRTGELWGYTF
TRBJ2-7 | TRBV7-6 | CASSLVARVDEQYF
TRBJ1-1 | TRBV6-5 | CASRSVVNTEAFF
TRBJ1-6 | TRBV4-1 | CASSPRRERNSPLHF
TRBJ1-2 | TRBV27 | CASSPFSDRPVGYTF
TRBJ1-1 | TRBV14 | CASSLTGQKAFF
TRBJ2-7 | TRBV7-2 | CASSWTDLREQYF
TRBJ2-1 | TRBV11-2 | CASNLRTDYNEQFF
TRBJ1-2 | TRBV29-1 | CSVITVSYGYTF
TRBJ1-5 | TRBV10-2 | CASSEVRTGKEQPQHF
TRBJ2-5 | TRBV9 | CASSVGLRGETQYF
TRBJ2-4 | TRBV9 | CASSSPRTGIAKNIQYF
TRBJ1-3 | TRBV9 | CASSPLQVNSGNTIYF
TRBJ1-2 | TRBV19 | CASSIGWALGLSYGYTF
TRBJ1-2 | TRBV12-5 | CASGPAGTAAESYTF
TRBJ2-7 | TRBV6-5 | CASSAGRGGIYEQYF
TRBJ2-7 | TRBV9 | CASSPGYEQYF
TRBJ2-5 | TRBV6-1 | CATSLLAGGQETQYF